The present entry profiles one T cell receptor beta chain with its context. The germline V and J ends were trimmed by 0 bases and 6 bases, with 8 bases remaining between them. This CDR3 has 13 amino acids. Germline V gives CDR1 MNHNY, CDR2 SVGAGI (reference sequence). The authors' processing: Estimation of nucleated cell counts was performed using reference gene primer amplification. Using immunoSEQ multiplex PCR, the repertoire was profiled, and TCRdb retains in-frame clones only, with some absent. V and J calls and clone size are as listed in that table; D and trimming were resolved from the DNA. This sample has about 100,000 clones, with just over 90% found just once. This record comes from a study of blood T cell repertoires in COVID-19. Study as a whole: PBMCs, B-cell-depleted T cells, or T cells were the source of the cDNA or gDNA that made up the material.

The material sequenced was peripheral blood. The TCR was taken from a man in his fifties or sixties with acute or convalescent COVID-19. This chain uses TRBV6-6 with TRBJ1-1; no clear D gene. CDR3 nucleotides: TGTGCCAGCAGTTACTCAACGCGGCCTGAAGCTTTCTTT. It translates to CASSYSTRPEAFF.